The sequence of this T cell receptor (beta chain) was determined in a study of cytomegalovirus exposure and HLA in healthy donors. General observations from the study: When analyzed later, a missense DCLRE1C variant was found to be linked to TCR beta V- and J-gene trimming.

Comment on this clone: The antigen remains undetermined.

The PCR was carried out with 60 Vbeta primers and 13 Jbeta primers. Profiling relied on immunoSEQ multiplex PCR, and the TCRdb table lists in-frame clones only, not all of them. The table shows 95,000 to 150,000 clones, with 75% occurring only once. Trimming took 3 bases from V and 0 from J; bases not matched to a gene: 12. Germline V lookup: CDR1 MGHRA, CDR2 YSYEKL. This CDR3 region has 20 residues. V gene TRBV4-1 combines with J gene TRBJ2-6; TRBD2 matches 9 bases. This sequence originates from a middle-aged woman in good health and CMV-seropositive. The source material was PBMCs. Here the CDR3 reads CASSHPFGLAMNSGANVLTF. For the CDR3, the DNA is TGCGCCAGCAGCCACCCGTTCGGACTAGCGATGAACTCTGGGGCCAACGTCCTGACTTTC.